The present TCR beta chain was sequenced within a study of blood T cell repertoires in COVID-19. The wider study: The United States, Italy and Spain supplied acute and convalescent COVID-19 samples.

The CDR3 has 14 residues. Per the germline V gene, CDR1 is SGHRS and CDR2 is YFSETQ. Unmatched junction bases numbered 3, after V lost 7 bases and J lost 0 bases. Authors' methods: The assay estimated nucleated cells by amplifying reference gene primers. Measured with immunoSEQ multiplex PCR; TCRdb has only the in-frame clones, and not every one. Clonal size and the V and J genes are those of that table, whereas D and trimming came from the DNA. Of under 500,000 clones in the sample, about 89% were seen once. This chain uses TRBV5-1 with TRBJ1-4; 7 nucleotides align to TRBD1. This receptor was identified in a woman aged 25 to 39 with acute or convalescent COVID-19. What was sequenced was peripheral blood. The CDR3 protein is CASRTGATNEKLFF. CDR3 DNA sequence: TGCGCCAGCCGGACAGGAGCAACTAATGAAAAACTGTTTTTT.